This TCR beta chain was found in a study of shared clonotypes between healthy human individuals. As for the study in general: Three plates each covered CD4 naive and memory; CD8 naive two, CD8 memory one.

Cells designated naive CD8 were CD45RO-negative and were positively selected for CCR7, with terminally differentiated effector memory CD45RA+ cells excluded. Several immunoSEQ plates received, in even portions, the genomic DNA of each subset. Sequencing used immunoSEQ multiplex PCR; TCRdb keeps in-frame clones, though not all of them. The data show about 820,000 clones, approximately 92% seen once. Turning to this clone: Antigen: not known.

Overall study results and limits: Researchers sampled blood only, noting tissue repertoires likely differ. In the sorted subsets, rarefaction showed sequencing was incomplete despite large depth.

The sample consisted of naive CD8+ T cells sorted from blood. This TCR derives from a man aged 25-45 years in good health.

The CDR3 DNA reads TGTGCCAGCTCACAACAGGGGTTACGCGGAAACACCATATATTTT. It specifies CASSQQGLRGNTIYF. V usage is TRBV18 and J usage is TRBJ1-3; 7 bases map to TRBD1. From germline, CDR1 is KGHSH and CDR2 LQKENI. V trimming: 4 bases; J trimming: 4 bases; junction bases outside the gene matches: 7. This CDR3 comprises 15 residues.